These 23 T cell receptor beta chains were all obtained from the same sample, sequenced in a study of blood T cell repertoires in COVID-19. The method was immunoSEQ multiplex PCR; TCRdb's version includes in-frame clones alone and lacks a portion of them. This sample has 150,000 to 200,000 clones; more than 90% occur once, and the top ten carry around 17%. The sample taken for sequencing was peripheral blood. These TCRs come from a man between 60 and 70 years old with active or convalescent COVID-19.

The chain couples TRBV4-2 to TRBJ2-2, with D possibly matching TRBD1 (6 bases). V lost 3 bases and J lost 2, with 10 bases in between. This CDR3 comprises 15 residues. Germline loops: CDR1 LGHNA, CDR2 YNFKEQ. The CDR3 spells CASSQRTDNTGELFF. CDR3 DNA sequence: TGTGCCAGCAGCCAGAGGACAGATAACACCGGGGAGCTGTTTTTT.

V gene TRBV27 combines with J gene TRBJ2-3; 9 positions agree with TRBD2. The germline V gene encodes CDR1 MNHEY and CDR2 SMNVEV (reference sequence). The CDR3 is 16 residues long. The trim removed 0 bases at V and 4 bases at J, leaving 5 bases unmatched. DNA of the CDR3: TGTGCCAGCAGTTTATCGCGGACTAGCGTTGCAGATACGCAGTATTTT. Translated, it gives CASSLSRTSVADTQYF.

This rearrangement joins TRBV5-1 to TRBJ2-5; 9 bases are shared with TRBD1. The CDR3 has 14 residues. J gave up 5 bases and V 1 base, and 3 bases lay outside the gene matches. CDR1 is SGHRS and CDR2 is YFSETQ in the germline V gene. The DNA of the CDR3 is TGCGCCAGCAGCTTGACAGGGGGCTGGGAGACCCAGTACTTC. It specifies CASSLTGGWETQYF.

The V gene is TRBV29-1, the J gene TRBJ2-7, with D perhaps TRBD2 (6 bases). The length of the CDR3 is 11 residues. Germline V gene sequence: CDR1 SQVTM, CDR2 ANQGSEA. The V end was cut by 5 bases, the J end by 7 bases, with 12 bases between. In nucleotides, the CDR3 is TGCAGCGTTTCAGAGGGAGGTGAGCAGTACTTC. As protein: CSVSEGGEQYF.

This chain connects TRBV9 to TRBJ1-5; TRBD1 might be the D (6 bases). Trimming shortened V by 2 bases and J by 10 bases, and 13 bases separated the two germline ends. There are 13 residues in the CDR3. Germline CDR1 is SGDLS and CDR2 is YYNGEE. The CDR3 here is CASSVGMDSPQHF. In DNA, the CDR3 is TGTGCCAGCAGCGTCGGTATGGACAGCCCCCAGCATTTT.

The DNA of the CDR3 is TGTGCCAGCAGCCACTTAGGACTGACGGAGACCCAGTACTTC. Translating it yields CASSHLGLTETQYF. The chain couples TRBV3-1 (or the pseudogene TRBV3-2) to TRBJ2-5; D might be TRBD2 (5 bases). This CDR3 has 14 amino acids. Per the germline V gene, CDR1 is LGHDT and CDR2 is YNNKEL (reference sequence). Trimming pared 3 bases from V and 5 bases from J, leaving 13 bases between.

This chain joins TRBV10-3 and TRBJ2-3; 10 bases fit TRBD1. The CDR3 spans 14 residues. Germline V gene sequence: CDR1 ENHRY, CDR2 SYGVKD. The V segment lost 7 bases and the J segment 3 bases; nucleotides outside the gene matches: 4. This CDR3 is CAIKLDRGTDTQYF. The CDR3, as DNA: TGTGCCATCAAATTGGACAGGGGGACAGATACGCAGTATTTT.

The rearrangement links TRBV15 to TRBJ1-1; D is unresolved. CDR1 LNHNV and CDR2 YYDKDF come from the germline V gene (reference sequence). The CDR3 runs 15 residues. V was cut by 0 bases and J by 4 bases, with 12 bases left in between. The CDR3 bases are TGTGCCACCAGCAGAGATCGAGGATTGACCACTGAAGCTTTCTTT. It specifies CATSRDRGLTTEAFF. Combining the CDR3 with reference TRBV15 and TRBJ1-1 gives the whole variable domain DAMVIQNPRYQVTQFGKPVTLSCSQTLNHNVMYWYQQKSSQAPKLLFHYYDKDFNNEADTPDNFQSRRPNTSFCFLDIRSPGLGDTAMYLCATSRDRGLTTEAFFGQGTRLTVV.

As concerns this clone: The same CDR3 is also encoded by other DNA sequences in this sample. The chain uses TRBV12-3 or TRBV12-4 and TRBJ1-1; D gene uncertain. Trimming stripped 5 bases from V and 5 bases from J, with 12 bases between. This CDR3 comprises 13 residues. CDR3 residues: CASSPRRGTEAFF. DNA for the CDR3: TGTGCCAGCAGTCCAAGGCGGGGAACTGAAGCTTTCTTT.

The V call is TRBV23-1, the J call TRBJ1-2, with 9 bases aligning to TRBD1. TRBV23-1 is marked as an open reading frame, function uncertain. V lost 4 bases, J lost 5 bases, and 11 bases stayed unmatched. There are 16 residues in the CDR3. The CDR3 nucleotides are TGCGCCAGCAGTCCAATGGCCCGGGACAGGGTGTATGGCTACACCTTC. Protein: CASSPMARDRVYGYTF.

CDR3 protein: CASSHSDRVHTGELFF. Here the CDR3 DNA reads TGTGCCAGCAGCCATTCGGACAGGGTGCACACCGGGGAGCTGTTTTTT. The chain recombines TRBV3-1 (or the pseudogene TRBV3-2) with TRBJ2-2; 8 nucleotides line up with TRBD1. This CDR3 comprises 16 residues. J lost 3 bases, V lost 3 bases, and 6 bases had no gene match. Germline CDR1 and CDR2: LGHDT and YNNKEL (reference sequence).

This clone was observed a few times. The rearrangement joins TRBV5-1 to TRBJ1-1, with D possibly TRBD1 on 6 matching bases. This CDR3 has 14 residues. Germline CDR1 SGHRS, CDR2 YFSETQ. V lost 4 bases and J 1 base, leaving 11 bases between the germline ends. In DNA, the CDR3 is TGCGCCAGCAGCACCCAGGGGTCGAACACTGAAGCTTTCTTT. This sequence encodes CASSTQGSNTEAFF.

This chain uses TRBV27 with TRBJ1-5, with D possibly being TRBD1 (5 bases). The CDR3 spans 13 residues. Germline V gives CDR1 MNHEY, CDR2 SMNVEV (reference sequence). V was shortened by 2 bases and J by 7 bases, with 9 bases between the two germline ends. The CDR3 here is CASSLGHGQPQHF. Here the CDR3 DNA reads TGTGCCAGCAGTTTAGGACACGGACAGCCCCAGCATTTT.

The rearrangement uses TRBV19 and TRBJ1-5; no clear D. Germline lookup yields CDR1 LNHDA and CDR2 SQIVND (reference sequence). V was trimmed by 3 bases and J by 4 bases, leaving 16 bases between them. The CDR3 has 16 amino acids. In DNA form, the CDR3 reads TGTGCCAGTAGTATTGTCAGTGGAGGGTTTAATCAGCCCCAGCATTTT. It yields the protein CASSIVSGGFNQPQHF.

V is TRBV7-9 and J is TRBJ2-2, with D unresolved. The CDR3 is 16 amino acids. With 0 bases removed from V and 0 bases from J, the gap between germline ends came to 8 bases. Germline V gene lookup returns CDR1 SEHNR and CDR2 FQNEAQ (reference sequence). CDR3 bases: TGTGCCAGCAGCTTAGCCGCGGCCGCGAACACCGGGGAGCTGTTTTTT. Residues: CASSLAAAANTGELFF.

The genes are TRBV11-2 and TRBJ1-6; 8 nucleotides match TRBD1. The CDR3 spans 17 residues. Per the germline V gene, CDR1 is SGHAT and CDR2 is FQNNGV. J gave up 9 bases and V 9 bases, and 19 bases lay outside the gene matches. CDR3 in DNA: TGTGCCAGTCAGAATATCGTAGGACAGGGTTGGGGTTCACCCCTCCACTTT. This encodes CASQNIVGQGWGSPLHF.

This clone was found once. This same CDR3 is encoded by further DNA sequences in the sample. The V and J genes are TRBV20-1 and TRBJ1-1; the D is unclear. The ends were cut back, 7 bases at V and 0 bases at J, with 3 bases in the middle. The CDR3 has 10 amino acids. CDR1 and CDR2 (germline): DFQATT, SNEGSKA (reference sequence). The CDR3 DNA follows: TGCAGTGTAATGAACACTGAAGCTTTCTTT. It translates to CSVMNTEAFF.

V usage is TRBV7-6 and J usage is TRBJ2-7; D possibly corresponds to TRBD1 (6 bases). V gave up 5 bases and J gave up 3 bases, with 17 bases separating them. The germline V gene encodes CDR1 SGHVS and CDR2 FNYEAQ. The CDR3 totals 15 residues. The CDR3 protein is CASSPGVGGFYEQYF. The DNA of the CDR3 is TGTGCCAGCAGCCCCGGGGTAGGGGGTTTCTACGAGCAGTACTTC. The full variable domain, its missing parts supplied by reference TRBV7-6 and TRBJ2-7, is GAGVSQSPRYKVTKRGQDVALRCDPISGHVSLYWYRQALGQGPEFLTYFNYEAQQDKSGLPNDRFSAERPEGSISTLTIQRTEQRDSAMYRCASSPGVGGFYEQYFGPGTRLTVT.

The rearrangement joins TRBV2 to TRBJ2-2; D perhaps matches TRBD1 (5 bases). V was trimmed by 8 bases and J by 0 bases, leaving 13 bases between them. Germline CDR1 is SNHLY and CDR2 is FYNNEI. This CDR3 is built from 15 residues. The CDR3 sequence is CASGSQGANTGELFF. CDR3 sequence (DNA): TGTGCCAGCGGGTCTCAGGGCGCGAACACCGGGGAGCTGTTTTTT.

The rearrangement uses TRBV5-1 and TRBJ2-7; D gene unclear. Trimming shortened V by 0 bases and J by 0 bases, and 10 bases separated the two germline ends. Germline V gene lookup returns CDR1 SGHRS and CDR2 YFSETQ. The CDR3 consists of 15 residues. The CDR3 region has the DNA TGCGCCAGCAGCTTGGACGAAATTAGCTCCTACGAGCAGTACTTC. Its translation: CASSLDEISSYEQYF.

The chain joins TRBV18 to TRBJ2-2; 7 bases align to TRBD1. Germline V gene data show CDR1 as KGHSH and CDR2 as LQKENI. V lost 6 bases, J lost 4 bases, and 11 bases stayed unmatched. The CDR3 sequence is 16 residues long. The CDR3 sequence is CASSPSEQGITGELFF. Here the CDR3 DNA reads TGTGCCAGCTCCCCCAGTGAACAGGGGATCACCGGGGAGCTGTTTTTT.

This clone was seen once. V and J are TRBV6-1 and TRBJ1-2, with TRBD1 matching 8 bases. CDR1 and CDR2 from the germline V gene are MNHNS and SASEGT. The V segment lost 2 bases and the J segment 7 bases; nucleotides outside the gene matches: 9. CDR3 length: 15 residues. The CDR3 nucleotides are TGTGCCAGCAGTGAATATGCCGGACAGGGCAGTGGCTACACCTTC. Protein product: CASSEYAGQGSGYTF.

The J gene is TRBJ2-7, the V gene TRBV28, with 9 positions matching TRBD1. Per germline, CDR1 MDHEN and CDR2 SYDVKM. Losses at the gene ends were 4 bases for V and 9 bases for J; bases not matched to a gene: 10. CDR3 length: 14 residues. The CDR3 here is CASSSGTGRLGQYF. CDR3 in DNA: TGTGCCAGCAGTTCCGGGACAGGGAGGCTCGGGCAGTACTTC. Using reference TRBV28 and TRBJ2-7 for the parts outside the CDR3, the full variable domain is DVKVTQSSRYLVKRTGEKVFLECVQDMDHENMFWYRQDPGLGLRLIYFSYDVKMKEKGDIPEGYSVSREKKERFSLILESASTNQTSMYLCASSSGTGRLGQYFGPGTRLTVT.